This T cell receptor (beta chain) comes out of a study of T cell responses to AZD1222 COVID-19 vaccine. There are 20 residues in the CDR3. General study points: The number of AZD1222 recipients seropositive at baseline was only five to seven. Spike was spanned by vaccine-associated CD4 TCRs, with dominance at 160-218 and 743-854. Donors in the cohort were predominantly white British and more often female, and clonal diversity was possibly underestimated.

Note on this clone: Its target is not known.

This table comes from immunoSEQ multiplex PCR, and its TCRdb copy is limited to in-frame clones, with some not included. The top ten hold 4.5% to 5% of the sample, which has 85,000 to 130,000 clones, over 90% seen once. The gene calls are TRBV21-1 and TRBJ2-2; TRBD2, the D gene given by the table, was not confirmed from the DNA. TRBV21-1 is classified as a pseudogene. This receptor was taken from an adult in good health. The sequences come from peripheral blood, collected on day 0 of AZD1222 vaccination. CDR3 bases: TGTGCCAGCAGCAAGGGGGCTAGAGGACTAGCGGGAGTATCTGGCGGGGAGCTGTTTTTT. Translating it yields CASSKGARGLAGVSGGELFF.